Listed here are 27 T cell receptor beta chains from one sample, sequenced in a study of glioma-infiltrating T cells. TCR alpha and beta CDR3 regions were amplified from RNA using iRepertoire nested multiplex PCR. TCRdb reanalysed the multiplex PCR reads using MiXCR and keeps one entry per CDR3 protein. There are 100,000 to 150,000 distinct CDR3 sequences in the sample; about 23% occur only once, and roughly 15% lies in the top ten. Material for sequencing was glioma tissue, nonneoplastic brain tissue, or PBMCs (not recorded which). Source of these receptors: a human donor with low-grade glioma or glioblastoma, undergoing nonglioma brain surgery, or in good health (not recorded which).

This clonotype has ten or more counts. Here the CDR3 reads CSATGLNTEAFF. In DNA form, the CDR3 reads TGCAGTGCTACAGGATTGAACACTGAAGCTTTCTTT. This chain connects TRBV20-1 to TRBJ1-1, with D hard to call. V was shortened by 4 bases and J by 0 bases, with 6 bases between the two germline ends. CDR3 length: 12 residues. Per germline, CDR1 DFQATT and CDR2 SNEGSKA (reference sequence).

Ten or more counts support this clonotype. V usage is TRBV29-1 and J usage is TRBJ2-3; D possibly matches TRBD1 or TRBD2 (6 bases each). The V end was cut by 7 bases, the J end by 3 bases, with 14 bases between. CDR1 is SQVTM, CDR2 ANQGSEA, per germline. The CDR3 has 13 residues. CDR3 DNA: TGCAGCGGTGACAGGAGGGTTACAGATACGCAGTATTTT. Its translation: CSGDRRVTDTQYF.

This clonotype was seen many times. The rearrangement uses TRBV5-1 and TRBJ1-6; D not certain. The CDR3 is 14 residues long. V dropped 7 bases and J dropped 10 bases, with 18 bases sitting between them. Germline-derived CDR1 and CDR2 are SGHRS and YFSETQ. CDR3 amino acids: CASALREAKSPLHF. The CDR3 DNA sequence: TGCGCCAGCGCCCTCCGGGAAGCTAAATCACCCCTCCACTTT.

Details on this clonotype: A read error may explain this, as a much larger clone is one base away. The chain couples TRBV12-3 or TRBV12-4 to TRBJ1-2, with D tentatively TRBD1 (5 bases). CDR3 size: 14 residues. Trimming cost V 6 bases and J 4 bases, with 15 bases left between them. The CDR3 region is CASRPPGTPYGYTF. The CDR3 DNA sequence: TGTGCCAGCAGACCGCCCGGGACCCCCTATGGCTACACCTTC.

In its sample, this clonotype was seen many times. V is TRBV4-1 and J is TRBJ2-1, with a weak D call TRBD2 (6 bases). V lost 0 bases and J lost 5, with 11 bases in between. CDR3 size: 15 residues. Germline CDR1 reads MGHRA; CDR2 reads YSYEKL. The CDR3 nucleotides are TGCGCCAGCAGCCAAGATCCGGGGGATAACAATGAGCAGTTCTTC. Its translation is CASSQDPGDNNEQFF.

This clonotype has at least ten counts. The genes are TRBV20-1 and TRBJ2-7; 14 nucleotides align to TRBD2. The germline V gene has CDR1 DFQATT and CDR2 SNEGSKA (reference sequence). V was pared by 6 bases and J by 6 bases, with 10 bases of the junction left unmatched. The CDR3 contains 15 residues. The CDR3 bases are TGCAGTGCGATTCCGGGACTAGCGGGAGAAATCGAGCAGTACTTC. Its protein product is CSAIPGLAGEIEQYF.

Points on this clonotype: This may be a read error, as it is one base from a much larger clone. This chain links TRBV7-9 with TRBJ2-5; D assignment may be TRBD1 or TRBD2 (5 bases each). Trimming stripped 6 bases from V and 5 bases from J, with 13 bases between. CDR3 length: 13 residues. CDR1 and CDR2 from the germline V gene are SEHNR and FQNEAQ (reference sequence). The DNA for the CDR3 is TGTGCCAGCAGTTTAACCGGGACGGAGACCCAGTACTTC. This sequence encodes CASSLTGTETQYF.

This clonotype was found many times. The CDR3 reads CATAPTGSNTGELFF. In nucleotides, the CDR3 is TGTGCCACCGCCCCGACAGGGTCGAACACCGGGGAGCTGTTTTTT. V is TRBV10-3 and J is TRBJ2-2, with 7 bases that match TRBD1. V lost 10 bases to trimming and J lost 0 bases; unmatched junction nucleotides: 8. Germline loops: CDR1 ENHRY, CDR2 SYGVKD. The CDR3 spans 15 residues.

This clonotype was recorded many times. This chain uses TRBV20-1 with TRBJ2-7; TRBD1 matches at 11 bases. V lost 3 bases and J lost 6; bases outside the gene matches: 4. The CDR3 has 13 amino acids. The germline gives CDR1 DFQATT, CDR2 SNEGSKA (reference sequence). CDR3 in DNA: TGCAGTGCTAGGAGGACAGGGGGCGGCGAGCAGTACTTC. Its protein is CSARRTGGGEQYF.

This clonotype was seen a few times. The chain carries TRBV5-6 and TRBJ2-7, with 11 bases matching TRBD2. Germline trimming cut 0 bases from V and 0 bases from J; bases unmatched to any gene: 5. The CDR3 extends over 17 amino acids. From germline, CDR1 is SGHDT and CDR2 YYEEEE. Here the CDR3 DNA reads TGTGCCAGCAGCTTGGAGACTAGCGGGGTGTACTCCTACGAGCAGTACTTC. Translation gives CASSLETSGVYSYEQYF.

The chain couples TRBV5-1 to TRBJ2-7, with a possible D match to TRBD1 (6 bases). Trimming pared 4 bases from V and 0 bases from J, leaving 14 bases between. Germline lookup yields CDR1 SGHRS and CDR2 YFSETQ. The CDR3 is 15 amino acids. The CDR3 here is CASSVGQTSSYEQYF. The DNA for the CDR3 is TGCGCCAGCAGCGTCGGACAGACCAGCTCCTACGAGCAGTACTTC. The full variable domain, with the rest looked up from reference TRBV5-1 and TRBJ2-7, is KAGVTQTPRYLIKTRGQQVTLSCSPISGHRSVSWYQQTPGQGLQFLFEYFSETQRNKGNFPGRFSGRQFSNSRSEMNVSTLELGDSALYLCASSVGQTSSYEQYFGPGTRLTVT.

This clonotype showed up just a few times. The genes are TRBV5-8 and TRBJ2-1, with 9 bases that match TRBD1. CDR1 and CDR2 from the germline V gene are SGHTS and YDEGEE. The CDR3 totals 14 residues. Trimming removed 0 bases from V and 5 bases from J; junction bases left unmatched: 0. The CDR3 reads CASSLGTGDNEQFF. CDR3 sequence (DNA): TGTGCCAGCAGCTTGGGGACAGGGGACAATGAGCAGTTCTTC.

Points on this clonotype: A read error may produce the germline difference seen at one junction end. The chain recombines TRBV7-2 with TRBJ1-3; D is undetermined. CDR1 and CDR2 (germline): SGHTA, FQGNSA. The CDR3 is made up of 12 amino acids. The CDR3 nucleotides are TGTGCCAGCAGTTTACACGGAAGCACCATATATTTT. This codes for CASSLHGSTIYF.

This clonotype was recorded many times. The chain uses TRBV29-1 and TRBJ2-3; 10 nucleotides agree with TRBD2. V dropped 5 bases and J dropped 0; count of bases not matched to a gene: 8. CDR3 length: 16 amino acids. Germline V CDR1 and CDR2: SQVTM, ANQGSEA. CDR3 coding DNA: TGCAGCGTTCAGGGAGTAGCGGGAGGTAGCACAGATACGCAGTATTTT. Its protein product is CSVQGVAGGSTDTQYF.

This clonotype is a singleton in its sample. With a much larger clone just one base away, this may be a read error. No conserved phenylalanine or tryptophan is present at the end of the CDR3, so a read error is the likely explanation. The chain carries TRBV2 and TRBJ2-1, with no clear D. The CDR3 loop spans 12 amino acids. CDR1 is SNHLY and CDR2 is FYNNEI in the germline V gene. The V and J ends lost 1 base and 7 bases respectively, with 5 bases between them. CDR3 sequence: CASSEVSNEQFL. CDR3 DNA sequence: TGTGCCAGCAGTGAAGTGTCAAATGAGCAGTTCTTA.

This clonotype has just a few counts. The V call is TRBV29-1, the J call TRBJ1-2, with 7 nucleotides matching TRBD1. J lost 2 bases, V lost 6 bases, and 3 bases had no gene match. The germline CDR1 and CDR2 sequences are SQVTM and ANQGSEA. CDR3 size: 12 residues. The chain's CDR3 is CSVSGQNYGYTF. CDR3 nucleotides: TGCAGCGTCTCGGGACAGAACTATGGCTACACCTTC.

The chain carries TRBV19 and TRBJ2-7, with TRBD1 matching 10 bases. Germline CDR1 and CDR2: LNHDA and SQIVND (reference sequence). The CDR3 has 16 residues. J lost 8 bases, V lost 5 bases, and 15 bases had no gene match. The CDR3 reads CASSPPPGTGDHKQYF. CDR3 in DNA: TGTGCCAGTAGTCCTCCCCCCGGGACAGGGGACCACAAGCAGTACTTC.

In this sample, this clonotype turned up a few times. With a much larger clone just one base away, this may be a read error. V and J are TRBV7-3 and TRBJ2-7; tentatively, D is TRBD1 (5 bases). This CDR3 is 14 amino acids long. In germline, CDR1 is SGHTA, CDR2 FQGTGA. CDR3 protein: CASRLSGASYEQYF. Written as DNA, the CDR3 is TGTGCCAGCCGCTTAAGTGGGGCCTCCTACGAGCAGTACTTC.

The table lists this clonotype with a few counts. The V and J genes are TRBV18 and TRBJ1-2, with D uncertain. This CDR3 has 16 amino acids. The V end was cut by 2 bases, the J end by 2 bases, with 15 bases between. Germline V gene lookup returns CDR1 KGHSH and CDR2 LQKENI. CDR3 residues: CASSPGVGGKNYGYTF. The DNA for the CDR3 is TGTGCCAGCTCACCAGGAGTAGGCGGAAAGAACTATGGCTACACCTTC.

This clonotype has ten or more counts. The genes are TRBV6-1 and TRBJ2-1, with D possibly TRBD2 on 5 matching bases. Germline V gives CDR1 MNHNS, CDR2 SASEGT. This CDR3 comprises 14 residues. The CDR3 loop is CAHSPSIAYNEQFF. In DNA form, the CDR3 reads TGTGCACACAGTCCTAGCATTGCCTACAATGAGCAGTTCTTC.

Notes on this clonotype: Just one base apart from a much larger clone, this may be a read error. The gene calls are TRBV24-1 and TRBJ2-7; TRBD2 agrees at 8 bases. Germline V lookup: CDR1 KGHDR, CDR2 SFDVKD. The CDR3 is 16 amino acids. V was clipped by 3 bases and J by 6 bases; unmatched bases: 12. CDR3 coding DNA: TGTGCCACCAGTGATAACGTACAGGGCAGCGGGGGCGAGCAGTACTTC. This encodes CATSDNVQGSGGEQYF.

On this clonotype itself: A much larger clone differs from this one at a single base, so this may be a read error. This chain connects TRBV7-9 to TRBJ2-7; 7 bases align to TRBD1. CDR1 and CDR2 (germline): SEHNR, FQNEAQ (reference sequence). The CDR3 length is 16 residues. Trimming took 8 bases from V and 5 from J; bases not matched to a gene: 18. The CDR3 reads CASCKISGTANHEQYF. Written as DNA, the CDR3 is TGTGCCAGCTGCAAGATCTCCGGGACAGCTAACCACGAGCAGTACTTC.

The chain is built from TRBV5-4 and TRBJ2-2, with D possibly being TRBD2 (5 bases). Germline-derived CDR1 and CDR2 are SGHNT and YYREEE (reference sequence). The CDR3 runs to 12 residues. Trimming left V 9 bases short and J 5 bases short, with 11 bases between. The CDR3 is CAMRAQTGELFF. CDR3 in DNA: TGTGCCATGAGGGCCCAGACCGGGGAGCTGTTTTTT.

The chain joins TRBV4-1 to TRBJ2-7; TRBD1 might be the D (6 bases). Looked up from germline, CDR1 is MGHRA and CDR2 is YSYEKL. The V gene lost 3 bases and the J gene lost 2 bases, with 17 bases spanning the gap. The length of the CDR3 is 16 residues. The CDR3 region is CASSQDRQTDPYEQYF. The CDR3 bases are TGCGCCAGCAGCCAGGACAGACAGACGGATCCCTACGAGCAGTACTTC.

Points on this clonotype: A much larger clone differs by one base, so this may be a read error. This chain uses TRBV19 with TRBJ2-5; 7 bases are shared with TRBD2. Germline CDR1 and CDR2: LNHDA and SQIVND (reference sequence). The CDR3 is 14 residues long. V lost 4 bases, J lost 2 bases, and 4 bases stayed unmatched. CDR3: CASSTASGQETQYF. In DNA form, the CDR3 reads TGTGCCAGTAGTACGGCTAGCGGTCAAGAGACCCAGTACTTC.

This clonotype was detected many times. The genes are TRBV12-3 or TRBV12-4 and TRBJ1-2; weak D call: TRBD1 (5 bases). The CDR3 totals 12 residues. Trimming left V 10 bases short and J 4 bases short, with 13 bases between. DNA of the CDR3: TGTGCCACCAACGGGCAGGGCTATGGCTACACCTTC. Amino acids: CATNGQGYGYTF.

This clonotype was seen at least ten times. The V call is TRBV20-1, the J call TRBJ1-1; 7 bases match TRBD1. The CDR3 contains 14 residues. With 6 bases clipped from V and 11 bases from J, the junction kept 18 bases outside the gene matches. Germline CDR1 DFQATT, CDR2 SNEGSKA (reference sequence). The CDR3 coding sequence is TGCAGTGCGACCCTTCAGGGGGTCGGTACTAGGGCTTTCTTT. It yields the protein CSATLQGVGTRAFF.